This entry is about one T cell receptor beta chain. This clone was seen only a few times. The antigen it binds to is not known. No per-base quality is available; no much larger clone lies one base away. The source of the sample is a study of blood T cell repertoires in COVID-19 (dated by TCRdb to 2018 to 2020). Some background on the complete study: Samples covering the acute and convalescent phases of COVID-19 were provided by collaborators in the United States, Italy and Spain. The prospective study material was composed of cDNA or gDNA derived from T cells, B-cell-depleted T cells, or PBMCs. Deeply sampled blood TCRbeta repertoires from subjects exposed to, actively infected with, or recovered from COVID-19 were included in the dataset. A freely available public database, intended as a resource for researchers studying the immune response to SARS-CoV-2, is where the repertoires were released. The samples were drawn from two sources: the first 160 participants of the ongoing ImmuneRACE study, and 1,254 subjects contributed by 6 global collaborators. Nearly every sample came with metadata listing a de-identified subject ID, COVID-19 status, age in years and sex. Where available, HLA class I and class II types were taken from metadata supplied by the sample provider and were not determined by assay-based typing. Points the paper makes about the study in general: Clinical and demographic metadata were provided uncurated, with the amount varying by source and participant.

Whole blood was collected in K2EDTA tubes by collaborating institutions according to the institutions' own protocols. For TCRbeta analysis, collaborator samples were shipped as frozen whole blood, as isolated PBMCs, or as DNA extracted from either sample type. Measured from the cysteine to the phenylalanine, the CDR3 is 16 residues long. Kept here is only the CDR3 DNA, which spans 48 bases and is read in frame from base 1. V loses 2 bases, J loses 5 bases, and the germline ends lie 18 bases apart. CDR1 KGHDR and CDR2 SFDVKD were looked up in the germline V gene. TCRbeta CDR3 regions were amplified from genomic DNA by means of the immunoSEQ Assay, a bias-controlled multiplex PCR. Turning to the authors' computational methods: Within the assay, amplification of reference gene primers was used to estimate how many nucleated cells each sample contained. To quantify the absolute abundance of each unique TCRbeta CDR3 rearrangement, sequence reads were collapsed and filtered. For each sample, productive Simpson clonality was calculated as the square root of Simpson's diversity index across productive rearrangements. The clones in this table, taken by TCRdb from immuneACCESS, are in-frame only. Not every clone is retained; where verified, under half of the shortfall comes from an unresolved V gene, and the cause of the rest is unknown. V, J and clone size are those of that table, while D and trimming were read from the DNA. Across this sample there are approximately 230,000 clones, with around 88% seen only once. Over 1.2% of the sample goes to the ten largest clones.

This chain joins TRBV24-1 to TRBJ2-7, with a weak D call of TRBD2 (5 bases match). What was sequenced was peripheral blood. The origin of this receptor is a man aged 80 or over with acute or convalescent COVID-19. The CDR3 protein: CATSDWVRVLGDEQYF. The nucleotide sequence is given as TGTGCCACCAGTGATTGGGTAAGGGTTCTCGGGGACGAGCAGTACTTC.